This TCR beta chain emerged from a study of shared clonotypes between healthy human individuals. Overall study results and limits: Donor clonotype sharing was expected to depend on sequencing depth.

This CDR3 contains 13 residues. Germline V gene data show CDR1 as PRHDT and CDR2 as FYEKMQ (reference sequence). Trimming pared 4 bases from V and 2 bases from J, leaving 8 bases between. Naive-designated CD8 cells lacked CD45RO, were positively enriched for CCR7, and omitted terminally differentiated effector memory CD45RA+ cells. Repertoires were generated with immunoSEQ multiplex PCR, while TCRdb's copy carries only in-frame clones and drops some. Of 2 million to 2.5 million clones detected, less than 95% appear once; the ten largest clones hold 1% to 1.3%. Turning to this clone: The antigen is not known.

Sequencing was carried out using naive CD8+ T cells sorted from blood. This TCR derives from a man between 18 and 29 years old in good health. The chain joins TRBV13 to TRBJ2-5; D is possibly TRBD2 (6 bases). CDR3 DNA sequence: TGTGCCAGCAGCTCGACTAGTCAAGAGACCCAGTACTTC. This gives the protein CASSSTSQETQYF.